This T cell receptor beta chain was identified during a study of CD8+ T cells in alopecia areata. Reverse transcription of extracted RNA yielded cDNA, which provided the sequencing template. Generated by immunoSEQ multiplex PCR, the TCRdb table keeps only in-frame clones and is missing some. This repertoire shows around 140,000 clones, 50% to 65% found once; its top ten account for about a sixth. As concerns this clone: Its target is not known.

Treatment described: oral pan-JAK inhibitor, 5-10 mg twice daily. Trimming took 4 bases from V and 5 from J; bases not matched to a gene: 6. This CDR3 region has 15 residues. Germline CDR1 reads LGHNA; CDR2 reads YSLEER. Findings and caveats of the study: The presence of one nonresponder keeps the tie between baseline CD8+ expansion and response uncertain.

V gene TRBV4-3 combines with J gene TRBJ1-5; 9 nucleotides line up with TRBD1. The sequencing here drew on CD8+ T cells sorted from blood, taken at week 4, from a patient treated with tofacitinib. The receptor was isolated from a human donor with alopecia areata. The CDR3 loop is CASSRYRGLDQPQHF. As DNA, the CDR3 is TGCGCCAGCAGCCGGTACAGGGGGCTAGATCAGCCCCAGCATTTT.